These 9 T cell receptor beta chains were all obtained from the same sample, sequenced in a study of blood T cell repertoires in COVID-19. Generated by immunoSEQ multiplex PCR, the TCRdb table keeps only in-frame clones and is missing some. The data show just over 300,000 clones, roughly 90% seen once. The sequenced sample was peripheral blood. Receptors originate from a woman under 40 with COVID-19, enrolled during active disease.

The chain is built from TRBV6-2 or TRBV6-3 and TRBJ1-5, with D hard to call. The CDR3 runs 20 residues. Germline CDR1 is MNHEY and CDR2 is SVGEGT. V dropped 2 bases and J dropped 0 bases, with 23 bases sitting between them. The CDR3 DNA reads as TGTGCCAGCAGTTACATTTTAACTTCCCCGTTGAGTAATAGCAATCAGCCCCAGCATTTT. This gives the protein CASSYILTSPLSNSNQPQHF.

This clone was observed a few times. CDR3 nucleotide sequence: TGTGCCAGCAGTCCCTACCCCGGGACAGTTGCCTATGGCTACACCTTC. This gives the protein CASSPYPGTVAYGYTF. The chain joins TRBV28 to TRBJ1-2, with TRBD1 matching over 7 bases. V shed 5 bases and J 4 bases; nucleotides not matched to a gene: 13. CDR1 MDHEN and CDR2 SYDVKM come from the germline V gene. CDR3 length: 16 residues.

V usage is TRBV6-2 or TRBV6-3 and J usage is TRBJ2-7; 7 bases line up with TRBD1. The length of the CDR3 is 14 residues. Unmatched junction bases numbered 5, after V lost 4 bases and J lost 2 bases. Germline assignment: CDR1 MNHEY and CDR2 SVGEGT. The CDR3 spells CASSLGQLTYEQYF. DNA for the CDR3: TGTGCCAGCAGTTTGGGACAGTTGACCTACGAGCAGTACTTC.

The chain carries TRBV5-1 and TRBJ2-3; 12 nucleotides line up with TRBD2. The length of the CDR3 is 14 residues. Per germline, CDR1 SGHRS and CDR2 YFSETQ. Trimming took 3 bases from V and 4 from J; bases not matched to a gene: 0. The CDR3: CASSSSGGADTQYF. The DNA for the CDR3 is TGCGCCAGCAGCTCTAGCGGGGGGGCAGATACGCAGTATTTT.

In its sample, this clone was seen many times. The chain recombines TRBV3-1 (or the pseudogene TRBV3-2) with TRBJ2-3; D call uncertain. CDR1 is LGHDT, CDR2 YNNKEL, per germline (reference sequence). The CDR3 is 12 residues long. V lost 8 bases and J 2 bases, leaving 8 bases between the germline ends. In DNA, the CDR3 is TGTGCCAGCCCCGGTTCCACAGATACGCAGTATTTT. Its translation: CASPGSTDTQYF.

The chain combines TRBV11-2 with TRBJ2-5; weak D call: TRBD1 (5 bases). Germline V gene data show CDR1 as SGHAT and CDR2 as FQNNGV. This CDR3 has 15 amino acids. Trimming stripped 5 bases from V and 5 bases from J, with 18 bases between. The CDR3, as DNA: TGTGCCAGCAGCCCTCGGACACCTCTATGGGAGACCCAGTACTTC. Translated, it gives CASSPRTPLWETQYF.

This chain connects TRBV7-2 to TRBJ1-6; 7 nucleotides line up with TRBD1. Trimming cost V 5 bases and J 10 bases; bases outside gene matches: 11. The CDR3 loop spans 15 amino acids. From germline, CDR1 is SGHTA and CDR2 FQGNSA. The CDR3 reads CASSPTDRAGSPLHF. DNA for the CDR3: TGTGCCAGCAGCCCCACCGACAGGGCTGGGTCACCCCTCCACTTT.

The chain couples TRBV19 to TRBJ1-5; weak D call: TRBD1 (5 bases). The CDR3 totals 12 residues. V lost 8 bases and J lost 3, with 8 bases in between. Per germline, CDR1 LNHDA and CDR2 SQIVND (reference sequence). Here the CDR3 reads CASRGNNQPQHF. The CDR3 DNA reads as TGTGCCAGTCGGGGGAACAATCAGCCCCAGCATTTT. The variable domain in full, completed from reference TRBV19 and TRBJ1-5, reads DGGITQSPKYLFRKEGQNVTLSCEQNLNHDAMYWYRQDPGQGLRLIYYSQIVNDFQKGDIAEGYSVSREKKESFPLTVTSAQKNPTAFYLCASRGNNQPQHFGDGTRLSIL.

For the CDR3, the DNA is TGTGCCAGCAGCGCAGACAGGGGGCGCTTCGAGCAGTACGTC. Its translation is CASSADRGRFEQYV. The chain is built from TRBV11-2 and TRBJ2-7; 10 bases agree with TRBD1. J lost 6 bases, V lost 5 bases, and 7 bases had no gene match. CDR3 length: 14 residues. The germline V gene has CDR1 SGHAT and CDR2 FQNNGV.